This TCR beta chain was obtained from a study of OX40 agonist ivuxolimab in advanced cancers. Study summary: The dose-escalation cohort was around 83% male, with a mean age of 60 years, ranging roughly 20 to 90.

V gave up 0 bases and J gave up 5 bases, with 4 bases separating them. The germline gives CDR1 SGHNT, CDR2 YENEEA. The CDR3 totals 13 residues. For this clone: Its antigen is unknown.

Repertoires were generated with immunoSEQ multiplex PCR, while TCRdb's copy carries only in-frame clones and drops some. This table holds some 70,000 clones, 85% found once. Whole-study findings and limits: On average, a greater number of expanded clones characterised CD8+ T cells relative to CD4+.

The receptor was derived from an adult with an advanced solid tumor such as melanoma, head and neck, liver or kidney cancer. The chain uses TRBV11-3 and TRBJ2-2; D is ambiguous. The sequenced sample was CD4+ or CD8+ T cells sorted from blood, obtained in a trial of the OX40 agonist ivuxolimab. This chain's CDR3 is CASSLDGTGELFF. CDR3 nucleotide sequence: TGTGCCAGCAGCTTAGACGGGACCGGGGAGCTGTTTTTT.